This T cell receptor beta chain was captured in a study of blood T cells in healthy people across ages. This clonotype was picked up one time. Looked up from germline, CDR1 is DFQATT and CDR2 is SNEGSKA (reference sequence). J gave up 4 bases and V 5 bases, and 7 bases lay outside the gene matches. CDR3 length: 15 amino acids. Then a second PCR, running roughly 7 to 12 cycles, was carried out with a sample-barcoded 5' primer and a J-beta primer mix. CDR3-containing paired-end reads numbering at least 2.5 million came from each sample. MiXCR, run by TCRdb on the 5' RACE reads, gives a single entry per CDR3 protein. Of about 1.8 million distinct CDR3 sequences detected, 40% to 55% appear once; the ten largest clones hold about 2.1%.

Sequencing input: blood. The chain combines TRBV20-1 with TRBJ2-3; TRBD2 aligns across 12 bases. The clonotype comes from a woman in her 40s in good health. CDR3 bases: TGCAGTGCTTCACAGACTAGCGGGGGCTCAGATACGCAGTATTTT. It translates to CSASQTSGGSDTQYF.